One and the same sample provided the 12 T cell receptor beta chains below, sequenced in a study of blood T cell repertoires in COVID-19. The protocol was immunoSEQ multiplex PCR, while the TCRdb copy is restricted to in-frame clones and leaves out a portion. The sample includes 15,000 to 20,000 clones, 81% of them seen just once. Sequencing used peripheral blood. The receptors were sampled from a man aged 35-49 years with active or convalescent COVID-19.

This chain uses TRBV11-2 with TRBJ2-3; 7 nucleotides match TRBD1. CDR1 is SGHAT and CDR2 is FQNNGV in the germline V gene. Trimming took 6 bases from V and 4 from J; bases not matched to a gene: 4. The CDR3 totals 13 residues. DNA for the CDR3: TGTGCCAGCAGTTCTACAGGGGCAGATACGCAGTATTTT. Its protein product is CASSSTGADTQYF.

V is TRBV27 and J is TRBJ1-2; TRBD1 agrees at 8 bases. The trim removed 0 bases at V and 6 bases at J, leaving 9 bases unmatched. This CDR3 spans 16 amino acids. From germline, CDR1 is MNHEY and CDR2 SMNVEV (reference sequence). CDR3 sequence reads: CASSLSTGTGSHGYTF. The CDR3 region has the DNA TGTGCCAGCAGTTTATCTACGGGGACAGGCAGTCATGGCTACACCTTC.

The rearrangement uses TRBV27 and TRBJ1-6; no clear D gene. The CDR3 has 12 residues. Germline V gene data show CDR1 as MNHEY and CDR2 as SMNVEV (reference sequence). V was cut by 3 bases and J by 9 bases, with 6 bases left in between. The CDR3 DNA sequence: TGTGCCAGCAGTTTCCCGGGTTCACCCCTCCACTTT. Amino acid sequence: CASSFPGSPLHF.

The chain recombines TRBV5-6 with TRBJ2-5; 8 bases align to TRBD1. The CDR3 has 15 residues. Per germline, CDR1 SGHDT and CDR2 YYEEEE. Trimming took 5 bases from V and 5 from J; bases not matched to a gene: 11. The CDR3 spells CASRPRDRYLETQYF. The CDR3 nucleotides are TGTGCCAGCAGACCCCGGGACAGGTATCTTGAGACCCAGTACTTC.

The V call is TRBV6-2 or TRBV6-3, the J call TRBJ2-7, with D maybe TRBD2 (5 bases). This CDR3 contains 13 residues. Germline values: CDR1 MNHEY, CDR2 SVGEGT. Trimming removed 5 bases at V and 2 bases at J, with 10 bases between. CDR3 DNA sequence: TGTGCCAGCAGTAGCGGCGAGACCTACGAGCAGTACTTC. It codes for CASSSGETYEQYF.

This chain joins TRBV2 and TRBJ2-3, with 7 bases identical to TRBD2. The V segment lost 8 bases and the J segment 0 bases; nucleotides outside the gene matches: 8. Germline V CDR1 and CDR2: SNHLY, FYNNEI. The CDR3 has 15 residues. DNA of the CDR3: TGTGCCAGCGAAACCGGGGGGTCTAGCACAGATACGCAGTATTTT. Amino acids: CASETGGSSTDTQYF.

This chain's CDR3 is CASSLARAEANYEQYF. The CDR3 DNA sequence: TGTGCCAGCAGCTTAGCGCGAGCTGAGGCAAACTACGAGCAGTACTTC. The chain carries TRBV7-7 and TRBJ2-7; D remains unclear. The germline CDR1 and CDR2 sequences are SSHAT and FNYEAQ (reference sequence). The CDR3 length is 16 residues. The V gene lost 0 bases and the J gene lost 3 bases, with 15 bases spanning the gap.

The genes are TRBV6-5 and TRBJ2-7; tentative D call: TRBD2 (5 bases). V was clipped by 5 bases and J by 3 bases, with 14 bases between them. Germline CDR1 and CDR2: MNHEY and SVGAGI. The CDR3 spans 14 residues. CDR3 sequence: CASSTPGLSYEQYF. DNA of the CDR3: TGTGCCAGCAGTACTCCCGGACTGAGCTACGAGCAGTACTTC.

This chain connects TRBV27 to TRBJ1-4; 8 bases align to TRBD1. CDR1 MNHEY and CDR2 SMNVEV come from the germline V gene (reference sequence). V dropped 5 bases and J dropped 2; count of bases not matched to a gene: 4. CDR3 length equals 15 residues. The CDR3 sequence is CASSPRQGTNEKLFF. In DNA form, the CDR3 reads TGTGCCAGCAGTCCCCGACAGGGGACTAATGAAAAACTGTTTTTT.

Only one count was recorded for this clone. The chain uses TRBV3-1 (or the pseudogene TRBV3-2) and TRBJ2-5, with 11 bases aligning to TRBD2. This CDR3 contains 17 residues. V lost 1 base to trimming and J lost 4 bases; unmatched junction nucleotides: 8. The V gene's germline CDR1 is LGHDT and CDR2 YNNKEL (reference sequence). CDR3 bases: TGTGCCAGCAGCCAAGGAAGCCTAGCGGGGGGAATAGAGACCCAGTACTTC. Translation: CASSQGSLAGGIETQYF.

The J gene is TRBJ2-3, the V gene TRBV15; 9 bases align to TRBD2. CDR1 and CDR2 from the germline V gene are LNHNV and YYDKDF (reference sequence). V shed 3 bases, J shed 2 bases, and the junction held 6 bases outside the gene matches. The CDR3 runs to 16 residues. The CDR3 region has the DNA TGTGCCACCAGCAGCGATAGCGGGGGACCCACAGATACGCAGTATTTT. Protein sequence: CATSSDSGGPTDTQYF.

This sequence joins TRBV24-1 and TRBJ1-1, with TRBD1 matching over 7 bases. The CDR3 is 15 residues long. J lost 0 bases, V lost 4 bases, and 4 bases had no gene match. CDR1 and CDR2 from the germline V gene are KGHDR and SFDVKD. CDR3 loop: CATSEKTGLNTEAFF. In nucleotides, the CDR3 is TGTGCCACCAGTGAGAAGACAGGGCTGAACACTGAAGCTTTCTTT.